A selection of T cell receptor beta chains follows, all from one sample in a study of Ad26.COV2.S vaccination and SARS-CoV-2 variants. The method was immunoSEQ multiplex PCR; TCRdb's version includes in-frame clones alone and lacks a portion of them. This sample has approximately 420,000 clones; more than 85% occur once, and the top ten carry 3% to 3.5%. The material was peripheral blood, obtained in a trial of Ad26.COV2.S vaccine versus placebo. Every receptor here comes from a person between 18 and 59 years old who received the Ad26.COV2.S COVID-19 vaccine or a placebo. Each CDR3 is given with its conserved first and last residue. The D gene is left open where the match is weak. Size is omitted from some rows. Given values are once, few, many or a class for expanded clones.

d_gene: NA; j_gene: TRBJ2-1; v_gene: TRBV12-3/TRBV12-4; abundance: NA; CDR3aa: CASSTYGNEQFF; CDR3nt: TGTGCCAGCAGTACCTACGGGAATGAGCAGTTCTTC
d_gene: TRBD1; j_gene: TRBJ2-5; v_gene: TRBV7-8; abundance: NA; CDR3aa: CASSRGNRGPETQYF; CDR3nt: TGTGCCAGCAGCCGCGGAAACAGGGGGCCTGAGACCCAGTACTTC
d_gene: TRBD1; j_gene: TRBJ2-7; v_gene: TRBV19; abundance: NA; CDR3aa: CASRRAGTGNYEQYF; CDR3nt: TGTGCCAGTAGACGGGCCGGGACAGGGAATTACGAGCAGTACTTC
d_gene: TRBD2; j_gene: TRBJ2-7; v_gene: TRBV30; abundance: NA; CDR3aa: CAWSVGSGTYEQYF; CDR3nt: TGTGCCTGGAGTGTAGGTAGCGGGACCTACGAGCAGTACTTC
d_gene: TRBD1; j_gene: TRBJ1-4; v_gene: TRBV19; abundance: NA; CDR3aa: CASSTNRDRGEKLFF; CDR3nt: TGTGCCAGTAGTACAAACCGGGACAGGGGAGAAAAACTGTTTTTT
d_gene: TRBD2; j_gene: TRBJ2-5; v_gene: TRBV18; abundance: NA; CDR3aa: CASSPSGEETQYF; CDR3nt: TGTGCCAGCTCACCGAGCGGGGAAGAGACCCAGTACTTC
d_gene: NA; j_gene: TRBJ1-4; v_gene: TRBV2; abundance: NA; CDR3aa: CASSEYGLDTEKLFF; CDR3nt: TGTGCCAGCAGTGAATATGGGCTGGATACCGAAAAACTGTTTTTT
d_gene: NA; j_gene: TRBJ1-1; v_gene: TRBV13; abundance: NA; CDR3aa: CASSLGHGTLNTEAFF; CDR3nt: TGTGCCAGCAGCTTAGGCCACGGGACACTGAACACTGAAGCTTTCTTT
d_gene: NA; j_gene: TRBJ1-6; v_gene: TRBV7-2; abundance: NA; CDR3aa: CASSLAYRSNSPLHF; CDR3nt: TGTGCCAGCAGCTTAGCGTACCGGTCGAATTCACCCCTCCACTTT
d_gene: TRBD1; j_gene: TRBJ1-2; v_gene: TRBV6-5; abundance: NA; CDR3aa: CASTGGDYGYTF; CDR3nt: TGTGCCAGCACAGGGGGCGACTATGGCTACACCTTC
d_gene: NA; j_gene: TRBJ1-2; v_gene: TRBV27; abundance: NA; CDR3aa: CASSLKVGLDGYTF; CDR3nt: TGTGCCAGCAGTTTGAAAGTAGGATTGGATGGCTACACCTTC
d_gene: NA; j_gene: TRBJ1-1; v_gene: TRBV3-1/TRBV3-2; abundance: NA; CDR3aa: CASSYALRRFMNTEAFF; CDR3nt: TGTGCCAGCAGCTACGCCTTACGAAGATTCATGAACACTGAAGCTTTCTTT
d_gene: TRBD1; j_gene: TRBJ2-7; v_gene: TRBV13; abundance: NA; CDR3aa: CASRGQGYEQYF; CDR3nt: TGTGCCAGCAGAGGACAGGGCTACGAGCAGTACTTC
d_gene: TRBD2; j_gene: TRBJ2-5; v_gene: TRBV5-8; abundance: NA; CDR3aa: CASSLAGRAGETQYF; CDR3nt: TGTGCCAGCAGCTTGGCCGGACGAGCGGGGGAGACCCAGTACTTC
d_gene: TRBD1; j_gene: TRBJ2-3; v_gene: TRBV6-5; abundance: NA; CDR3aa: CASSRDRWSTDTQYF; CDR3nt: TGTGCCAGCAGCAGGGACAGGTGGAGCACAGATACGCAGTATTTT
d_gene: NA; j_gene: TRBJ2-1; v_gene: TRBV29-1; abundance: NA; CDR3aa: CSVELHRSSYNEQFF; CDR3nt: TGCAGCGTGGAACTGCACAGGAGCTCCTACAATGAGCAGTTCTTC
d_gene: NA; j_gene: TRBJ2-3; v_gene: TRBV3-1/TRBV3-2; abundance: once; CDR3aa: CASSLSGLRTDTQYF; CDR3nt: TGTGCCAGCAGCCTTTCGGGACTTCGCACAGATACGCAGTATTTT
d_gene: NA; j_gene: TRBJ2-7; v_gene: TRBV2; abundance: NA; CDR3aa: CASTQGILTYEQYF; CDR3nt: TGTGCCAGCACCCAGGGGATTCTTACCTACGAGCAGTACTTC
d_gene: NA; j_gene: TRBJ2-6; v_gene: TRBV5-1; abundance: NA; CDR3aa: CASSVRPNSGANVLTF; CDR3nt: TGCGCCAGCAGCGTACGCCCAAACTCTGGGGCCAACGTCCTGACTTTC
d_gene: NA; j_gene: TRBJ1-2; v_gene: TRBV6-6; abundance: NA; CDR3aa: CASSPPGEYGYTF; CDR3nt: TGTGCCAGCAGTCCACCGGGGGAGTACGGCTACACCTTC
d_gene: NA; j_gene: TRBJ2-7; v_gene: TRBV19; abundance: many; CDR3aa: CASSRGDVYEQYF; CDR3nt: TGTGCCAGTAGTAGAGGGGACGTCTACGAGCAGTACTTC
d_gene: TRBD1; j_gene: TRBJ1-2; v_gene: TRBV4-1; abundance: few; CDR3aa: CASSQLQGEAYGYTF; CDR3nt: TGCGCCAGCAGCCAGCTGCAGGGGGAAGCCTATGGCTACACCTTC
d_gene: TRBD1; j_gene: TRBJ1-2; v_gene: TRBV30; abundance: NA; CDR3aa: CAWATGAGGYTF; CDR3nt: TGTGCCTGGGCGACAGGGGCGGGTGGCTACACCTTC
d_gene: NA; j_gene: TRBJ2-1; v_gene: TRBV19; abundance: NA; CDR3aa: CASSMRGSFYNEQFF; CDR3nt: TGTGCCAGTAGTATGCGGGGCAGTTTCTACAATGAGCAGTTCTTC
d_gene: TRBD1; j_gene: TRBJ1-4; v_gene: TRBV10-1; abundance: NA; CDR3aa: CASSFSPGQGNEKLFF; CDR3nt: TGCGCCAGCAGTTTCTCGCCGGGACAGGGGAATGAAAAACTGTTTTTT
d_gene: TRBD1; j_gene: TRBJ1-2; v_gene: TRBV6-5; abundance: NA; CDR3aa: CASSQGADYGYTF; CDR3nt: TGTGCCAGCAGCCAGGGGGCGGACTATGGCTACACCTTC
d_gene: NA; j_gene: TRBJ1-5; v_gene: TRBV7-8; abundance: NA; CDR3aa: CASSLERGASNQPQHF; CDR3nt: TGTGCCAGCAGCTTAGAGAGGGGGGCAAGCAATCAGCCCCAGCATTTT
d_gene: TRBD1; j_gene: TRBJ1-2; v_gene: TRBV7-9; abundance: NA; CDR3aa: CASSLMTGGMYGYTF; CDR3nt: TGTGCCAGCAGCTTAATGACAGGGGGCATGTATGGCTACACCTTC
d_gene: TRBD1; j_gene: TRBJ1-1; v_gene: TRBV5-5; abundance: NA; CDR3aa: CASSSQGAPNTEAFF; CDR3nt: TGTGCCAGCAGCTCGCAGGGGGCTCCGAACACTGAAGCTTTCTTT
d_gene: NA; j_gene: TRBJ1-6; v_gene: TRBV14; abundance: NA; CDR3aa: CASSQGTSPLHF; CDR3nt: TGTGCCAGCAGCCAAGGGACTTCACCCCTCCACTTT
d_gene: NA; j_gene: TRBJ1-3; v_gene: TRBV7-2; abundance: NA; CDR3aa: CASSLDGSGNTIYF; CDR3nt: TGTGCCAGCAGCTTAGATGGGTCTGGAAACACCATATATTTT
d_gene: NA; j_gene: TRBJ1-1; v_gene: TRBV6-6; abundance: once; CDR3aa: CASSYREGQAFF; CDR3nt: TGTGCCAGCAGTTACAGAGAAGGACAGGCTTTCTTT
d_gene: NA; j_gene: TRBJ2-4; v_gene: TRBV7-2; abundance: NA; CDR3aa: CASSLSFGGGGDIQYF; CDR3nt: TGTGCCAGCAGCTTATCTTTCGGAGGGGGTGGGGACATTCAGTACTTC
d_gene: NA; j_gene: TRBJ2-5; v_gene: TRBV29-1; abundance: NA; CDR3aa: CSVEDGVRETQYF; CDR3nt: TGCAGCGTTGAGGACGGGGTTCGAGAGACCCAGTACTTC
d_gene: NA; j_gene: TRBJ2-7; v_gene: TRBV5-4; abundance: NA; CDR3aa: CASSLVGDNAPPIF; CDR3nt: TGTGCCAGCAGCTTGGTGGGAGACAACGCACCTCCCATATTC
d_gene: NA; j_gene: TRBJ1-4; v_gene: TRBV2; abundance: NA; CDR3aa: CASRAFLEKLFF; CDR3nt: TGTGCCTCCAGGGCCTTCCTCGAAAAACTGTTTTTT
d_gene: NA; j_gene: TRBJ1-1; v_gene: TRBV24-1; abundance: NA; CDR3aa: CATSDLPPAGQNTEAFF; CDR3nt: TGTGCCACCAGTGATTTGCCTCCGGCAGGGCAGAACACTGAAGCTTTCTTT
d_gene: NA; j_gene: TRBJ1-2; v_gene: TRBV18; abundance: NA; CDR3aa: CASSPVREYGYTF; CDR3nt: TGTGCCAGCTCACCAGTCAGGGAATATGGCTACACCTTC
d_gene: TRBD1; j_gene: TRBJ1-6; v_gene: TRBV5-4; abundance: few; CDR3aa: CASSFRDSKSPLHF; CDR3nt: TGTGCCAGCAGCTTCCGGGACAGCAAATCACCCCTCCACTTT
d_gene: NA; j_gene: TRBJ2-7; v_gene: TRBV5-6; abundance: NA; CDR3aa: CASSRRPRSSYEQYF; CDR3nt: TGTGCCAGCAGCCGACGGCCCAGAAGCTCCTACGAGCAGTACTTC
d_gene: TRBD1; j_gene: TRBJ1-1; v_gene: TRBV9; abundance: NA; CDR3aa: CASSDQGAGEAFF; CDR3nt: TGTGCCAGCAGTGATCAGGGGGCTGGTGAAGCTTTCTTT
d_gene: TRBD1; j_gene: TRBJ1-5; v_gene: TRBV3-1/TRBV3-2; abundance: NA; CDR3aa: CASSQEPSTGGVNQPQHF; CDR3nt: TGTGCCAGCAGCCAAGAGCCATCTACAGGGGGTGTGAATCAGCCCCAGCATTTT
d_gene: TRBD1; j_gene: TRBJ2-5; v_gene: TRBV15; abundance: NA; CDR3aa: CATSRGGTGIQTQYF; CDR3nt: TGTGCCACCAGCAGAGGAGGGACAGGGATACAGACCCAGTACTTC
d_gene: NA; j_gene: TRBJ2-2; v_gene: TRBV19; abundance: NA; CDR3aa: CASGEGDLGGELFF; CDR3nt: TGTGCCTCCGGGGAGGGGGATCTGGGCGGGGAGCTGTTTTTT
d_gene: TRBD2; j_gene: TRBJ2-3; v_gene: TRBV3-1/TRBV3-2; abundance: NA; CDR3aa: CASSPHSGGRTDTQYF; CDR3nt: TGTGCCAGCAGCCCCCACAGCGGGGGCCGCACAGATACGCAGTATTTT
d_gene: NA; j_gene: TRBJ1-3; v_gene: TRBV2; abundance: NA; CDR3aa: CASSELGYSGNTIYF; CDR3nt: TGTGCCAGCAGTGAATTAGGTTACTCTGGAAACACCATATATTTT
d_gene: NA; j_gene: TRBJ2-1; v_gene: TRBV30; abundance: NA; CDR3aa: CAWMLGGSYNEQFF; CDR3nt: TGTGCCTGGATGTTAGGGGGGAGCTACAATGAGCAGTTCTTC
d_gene: NA; j_gene: TRBJ2-2; v_gene: TRBV12-3/TRBV12-4; abundance: NA; CDR3aa: CASDAGNTGELFF; CDR3nt: TGTGCCAGCGATGCAGGGAACACCGGGGAGCTGTTTTTT
d_gene: NA; j_gene: TRBJ1-1; v_gene: TRBV9; abundance: NA; CDR3aa: CASSVVTNTEAFF; CDR3nt: TGTGCCAGCAGCGTAGTAACGAACACTGAAGCTTTCTTT
d_gene: NA; j_gene: TRBJ1-5; v_gene: TRBV10-2; abundance: NA; CDR3aa: CASSVWVQPQHF; CDR3nt: TGCGCCAGCAGTGTTTGGGTTCAGCCCCAGCATTTT
d_gene: NA; j_gene: TRBJ1-1; v_gene: TRBV2; abundance: few; CDR3aa: CASSLDQRGAFF; CDR3nt: TGTGCCAGCAGCCTCGACCAGCGGGGAGCTTTCTTT
d_gene: TRBD2; j_gene: TRBJ2-5; v_gene: TRBV19; abundance: NA; CDR3aa: CASSPNTRGGETQYF; CDR3nt: TGTGCCAGCTCCCCAAATACCCGGGGGGGAGAGACCCAGTACTTC
d_gene: TRBD1; j_gene: TRBJ1-4; v_gene: TRBV19; abundance: once; CDR3aa: CASSPGTGTVNEKLFF; CDR3nt: TGTGCCAGTAGTCCTGGGACCGGGACAGTTAATGAAAAACTGTTTTTT